This T cell receptor (beta chain) was captured in a study of PD-1 blockade in classical Hodgkin lymphoma. Overall study context: Intravenous infusions of nivolumab 3 mg/kg reached patients every 2 weeks. Findings of the study overall: Relapsed/refractory patients reportedly had the lowest baseline TCR diversity, below newly diagnosed patients, who were below healthy donors. The study found complete responders had baseline diversity similar to newly diagnosed patients. Significantly greater TCR diversity emerged by C4D1 in CD4+ cells but not CD8+ cells.

Sequenced by immunoSEQ multiplex PCR; TCRdb stores in-frame clones only, minus some. The table shows about 58,000 clones, with 88% occurring only once. Worth noting for this clone: Antigen: not known.

Every single patient, without exception, relapsed after autologous stem cell transplantation, and brentuximab vedotin exposure varied. The CDR3 has 14 residues. Per germline, CDR1 SNHLY and CDR2 FYNNEI. The germline V and J ends were trimmed by 7 bases and 4 bases, with 14 bases remaining between them. The specimen comprised peripheral blood mononuclear cells (PBMCs), sampled before the second cycle of nivolumab. The origin of this receptor is a human donor with classical Hodgkin lymphoma. The chain combines TRBV2 with TRBJ1-5; maybe TRBD1 (6 bases). CDR3 sequence: CASKVSGANQPQHF. The DNA for the CDR3 is TGTGCCAGCAAAGTGTCGGGGGCAAATCAGCCCCAGCATTTT. The entire variable domain, with the rest obtained from reference TRBV2 and TRBJ1-5, is as follows: EPEVTQTPSHQVTQMGQEVILRCVPISNHLYFYWYRQILGQKVEFLVSFYNNEISEKSEIFDDQFSVERPDGSNFTLKIRSTKLEDSAMYFCASKVSGANQPQHFGDGTRLSIL.